This T cell receptor beta chain was found in a study of shared clonotypes between healthy human individuals. Notes on the study in general: Larger estimated richness was generally seen in naive subsets than in memory subsets.

CDR1 is SGDLS, CDR2 YYNGEE, per germline. V lost 0 bases and J lost 0, with 10 bases in between. CDR3 length: 15 amino acids. The data were produced by immunoSEQ multiplex PCR, yet TCRdb's version contains in-frame clones alone and is incomplete. This sample has approximately 1.4 million clones, with around 98% found just once. A note on this clone: Its specificity is not known.

Source material: naive CD4+ T cells sorted from blood. Stated subset: CD45RA+ positively selected. The TCR comes from a man under 40 in good health. V and J are TRBV9 and TRBJ2-7; D gene unclear. The CDR3 loop reads CASSVAARGSYEQYF. The DNA for the CDR3 is TGTGCCAGCAGCGTAGCGGCCCGTGGCTCCTACGAGCAGTACTTC.